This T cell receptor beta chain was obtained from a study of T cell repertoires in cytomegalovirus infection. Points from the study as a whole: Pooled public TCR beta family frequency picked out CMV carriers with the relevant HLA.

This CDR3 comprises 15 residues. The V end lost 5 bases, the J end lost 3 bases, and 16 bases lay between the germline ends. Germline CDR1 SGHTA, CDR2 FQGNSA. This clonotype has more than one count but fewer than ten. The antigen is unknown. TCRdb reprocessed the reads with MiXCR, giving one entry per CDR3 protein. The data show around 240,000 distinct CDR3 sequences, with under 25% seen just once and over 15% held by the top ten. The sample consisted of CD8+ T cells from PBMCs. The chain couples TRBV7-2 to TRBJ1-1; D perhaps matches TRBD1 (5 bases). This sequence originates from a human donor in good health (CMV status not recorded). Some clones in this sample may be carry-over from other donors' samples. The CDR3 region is CASSPTVGGYTEAFF. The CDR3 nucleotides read TGTGCCAGCAGCCCGACCGTTGGGGGTTACACTGAAGCTTTCTTT.